This T cell receptor (beta chain) stems from a study of shared clonotypes between healthy human individuals. J gave up 4 bases and V 4 bases, and 4 bases lay outside the gene matches. Looked up from germline, CDR1 is ENHRY and CDR2 is SYGVKD. The CDR3 totals 14 residues. Genomic DNA per cell subset filled all wells of several immunoSEQ plates. TCRdb keeps only in-frame clones here, not all; method: immunoSEQ multiplex PCR. The repertoire has over a million clones, around 95% of them found once; the top ten carry roughly 1.2%. The rearrangement uses TRBV10-3 and TRBJ1-2; 9 bases fit TRBD1. Material for sequencing was naive CD4+ T cells sorted from blood. This sample's subset: CD45RA+ positively selected. The sequence was collected from a man in his thirties or forties in good health. CDR3 in amino acids: CAISVGGQGYGYTF. The CDR3 DNA is TGTGCCATCAGTGTAGGGGGACAGGGCTATGGCTACACCTTC.